The T cell receptor (beta chain) under discussion was sequenced for a study of blood T cell repertoires in COVID-19. In the original analysis: Estimates of nucleated cell counts were drawn from the amplification of reference gene primers. TCRdb keeps only in-frame clones here, not all; method: immunoSEQ multiplex PCR. That table is the source of V, J and clone size, and D and trimming were worked out from the DNA. The sample carries 85,000 to 130,000 clones, 80% to 90% recorded once. Sequenced: PBMCs or T cells enriched from blood (not recorded which). This TCR derives from a woman between 45 and 65 years old who had recovered from COVID-19.

As DNA, the CDR3 is TGTGCCAGCAGTCTAATAGGACAGGGGAGGACTGAAGCTTTCTTT. Translation: CASSLIGQGRTEAFF. The chain combines TRBV2 with TRBJ1-1; 9 nucleotides match TRBD1. This CDR3 spans 15 amino acids. Germline trimming cut 5 bases from V and 5 bases from J; bases unmatched to any gene: 9. The germline V gene has CDR1 SNHLY and CDR2 FYNNEI.